The next 19 T cell receptor beta chains were all read from a single sample in a study of cytotoxic CD8 clonotypes in ibrutinib-treated CLL. This table comes from immunoSEQ multiplex PCR, and its TCRdb copy is limited to in-frame clones, with some not included. The repertoire holds roughly 49,000 clones, with approximately 87% as singletons. The specimen comprised PBMCs, sampled after 24 months of ibrutinib treatment. The receptors were sampled from a human donor with chronic lymphocytic leukemia.

This sequence joins TRBV19 and TRBJ2-3; a weak D match, TRBD2 (6 bases). This CDR3 has 12 residues. The V end was cut by 4 bases, the J end by 8 bases, with 10 bases between. Germline V gene sequence: CDR1 LNHDA, CDR2 SQIVND (reference sequence). This CDR3 reads CASSSPGATQYF. The CDR3 DNA sequence: TGTGCCAGTAGTAGCCCGGGAGCTACGCAGTATTTT. The variable domain in full, with the rest retrieved from reference TRBV19 and TRBJ2-3, is DGGITQSPKYLFRKEGQNVTLSCEQNLNHDAMYWYRQDPGQGLRLIYYSQIVNDFQKGDIAEGYSVSREKKESFPLTVTSAQKNPTAFYLCASSSPGATQYFGPGTRLTVL.

J is TRBJ2-1 and V is TRBV15; maybe TRBD2 (6 bases). CDR1 and CDR2 from the germline V gene are LNHNV and YYDKDF (reference sequence). Deletions cut 4 bases from V and 7 bases from J, with 26 bases between. The CDR3 is made up of 18 amino acids. CDR3 sequence: CATSTTKGLHVDRNEQFF. In DNA, the CDR3 is TGTGCCACCAGCACAACTAAGGGACTGCACGTGGATCGAAATGAGCAGTTCTTC.

This clone is a singleton in its sample. The chain uses TRBV28 and TRBJ1-4; D may be TRBD1 (5 bases). The V gene lost 8 bases and the J gene lost 6 bases, with 10 bases spanning the gap. Germline V gene sequence: CDR1 MDHEN, CDR2 SYDVKM. The CDR3 sequence is 12 residues long. The CDR3, as DNA: TGTGCCAGCGGCGGGGGTGATGAAAAACTGTTTTTT. As protein: CASGGGDEKLFF.

A note on this clone: The sample holds other DNA sequences that translate to the same CDR3. This rearrangement joins TRBV15 to TRBJ1-4; D is uncertain. The CDR3 has 13 residues. The ends were cut back, 0 bases at V and 8 bases at J, with 7 bases in the middle. Germline V gene sequence: CDR1 LNHNV, CDR2 YYDKDF (reference sequence). CDR3 region: CATSRDAGEKLFF. The CDR3 DNA reads TGTGCCACCAGCAGAGACGCAGGAGAAAAACTGTTTTTT.

V usage is TRBV10-1 and J usage is TRBJ1-1; D not resolved. The CDR3 consists of 14 residues. V dropped 6 bases and J dropped 0 bases, with 11 bases sitting between them. CDR1 WNHNN and CDR2 SYGVQD come from the germline V gene (reference sequence). CDR3: CASSRTQMNTEAFF. Here the CDR3 DNA reads TGCGCCAGCAGCAGGACCCAAATGAACACTGAAGCTTTCTTT.

The chain combines TRBV6-4 with TRBJ1-2; 10 bases match TRBD1. This CDR3 comprises 15 residues. J was trimmed by 8 bases and V by 4 bases; bases with no gene match: 10. Germline lookup yields CDR1 MRHNA and CDR2 SNTAGT. The CDR3 region is CASSAQHGTGEGYTF. In DNA form, the CDR3 reads TGTGCCAGCAGTGCCCAACACGGGACAGGGGAAGGCTACACCTTC.

This clone was detected only a few times. J is TRBJ1-2 and V is TRBV28, with 10 bases identical to TRBD1. V lost 6 bases and J lost 6; bases outside the gene matches: 4. The germline gives CDR1 MDHEN, CDR2 SYDVKM. This CDR3 spans 13 amino acids. The CDR3 region is CASRKTGGDGYTF. For the CDR3, the DNA is TGTGCCAGCAGAAAGACAGGGGGCGATGGCTACACCTTC.

The V call is TRBV6-6, the J call TRBJ1-2; D call uncertain. This CDR3 is 14 amino acids long. The V and J ends lost 7 bases and 2 bases respectively, with 14 bases between them. CDR1 is MNHNY and CDR2 is SVGAGI in the germline V gene (reference sequence). Here the CDR3 reads CASTSAGRNYGYTF. The CDR3 coding sequence is TGTGCCAGCACCTCCGCGGGTAGAAACTATGGCTACACCTTC.

This clone was detected only a few times. V gene TRBV19 combines with J gene TRBJ2-1; D is perhaps TRBD1 or TRBD2 (5 bases each). V gave up 1 base and J gave up 6 bases, with 10 bases separating them. CDR3 size: 14 residues. CDR1 is LNHDA and CDR2 is SQIVND in the germline V gene (reference sequence). The CDR3 sequence is CASSIGGTVNEQFF. The CDR3 DNA follows: TGTGCCAGTAGTATAGGGGGGACGGTCAATGAGCAGTTCTTC.

CDR3 sequence: CASSLGQGVEGTQYF. The DNA of the CDR3 is TGCGCCAGCAGCCTGGGACAGGGGGTGGAAGGGACGCAGTATTTT. V usage is TRBV5-1 and J usage is TRBJ2-3, with TRBD1 identical over 11 bases. The trim removed 4 bases at V and 9 bases at J, leaving 10 bases unmatched. CDR1 SGHRS and CDR2 YFSETQ come from the germline V gene. This CDR3 has 15 amino acids.

J is TRBJ1-1 and V is TRBV30; D is perhaps TRBD1 (6 bases). The CDR3 is 12 residues long. Trimming removed 3 bases at V and 7 bases at J, with 12 bases between. Germline values: CDR1 GTSNPN, CDR2 SVGIG (reference sequence). The CDR3 region has the DNA TGTGCCTGGAGGGGGGGGCAGGTTGAAGCTTTCTTT. Translated, it gives CAWRGGQVEAFF.

This chain joins TRBV6-1 and TRBJ2-7; 9 bases match TRBD1. The germline CDR1 and CDR2 sequences are MNHNS and SASEGT. The length of the CDR3 is 16 residues. The trim removed 3 bases at V and 0 bases at J, leaving 6 bases unmatched. This CDR3 reads CASSDPGTGNSYEQYF. Here the CDR3 DNA reads TGTGCCAGCAGTGACCCCGGGACAGGGAACTCCTACGAGCAGTACTTC.

This chain uses TRBV28 with TRBJ2-1; D may be TRBD2 (5 bases). Per germline, CDR1 MDHEN and CDR2 SYDVKM. This CDR3 region has 16 residues. V lost 5 bases and J lost 3, with 17 bases in between. The chain's CDR3 is CASSRPLDWYYNEQFF. CDR3 DNA: TGTGCCAGCAGTCGTCCACTGGACTGGTACTACAATGAGCAGTTCTTC.

The rearrangement joins TRBV28 to TRBJ1-1, with 12 nucleotides matching TRBD1. The length of the CDR3 is 14 residues. Germline loops: CDR1 MDHEN, CDR2 SYDVKM. Trimming cost V 9 bases and J 5 bases; bases outside gene matches: 7. CDR3 sequence (DNA): TGTGCCAGTTTACCGGGACAGGGGGCAACTGAAGCTTTCTTT. Its translation: CASLPGQGATEAFF.

This chain joins TRBV9 and TRBJ1-2, with a possible D match to TRBD1 (5 bases). CDR3 length: 15 residues. Looked up from germline, CDR1 is SGDLS and CDR2 is YYNGEE. Trimming cost V 0 bases and J 0 bases, with 9 bases left between them. The CDR3 DNA follows: TGTGCCAGCAGCGTAGTCACAGGCTCTAACTATGGCTACACCTTC. Protein sequence: CASSVVTGSNYGYTF.

J is TRBJ2-7 and V is TRBV28; 8 nucleotides line up with TRBD2. This CDR3 is built from 16 residues. CDR1 MDHEN and CDR2 SYDVKM come from the germline V gene. Trimming cost V 4 bases and J 2 bases; bases outside gene matches: 10. The CDR3 reads CASSSMSRGAPYEQYF. Here the CDR3 DNA reads TGTGCCAGCAGTTCAATGTCGCGGGGGGCCCCCTACGAGCAGTACTTC.

CDR3 bases: TGTGCCAGCAGACCCGGGACAGGGGTGAGCTACACCTTC. This encodes CASRPGTGVSYTF. The chain carries TRBV6-6 and TRBJ1-2, with 10 bases matching TRBD1. The CDR3 runs to 13 residues. Germline CDR1 and CDR2: MNHNY and SVGAGI (reference sequence). The trim removed 6 bases at V and 9 bases at J, leaving 7 bases unmatched.

This chain connects TRBV6-6 to TRBJ1-1; D is perhaps TRBD1 (6 bases). This CDR3 comprises 13 residues. Trimming removed 2 bases at V and 7 bases at J, with 11 bases between. Germline loops: CDR1 MNHNY, CDR2 SVGAGI (reference sequence). CDR3 coding DNA: TGTGCCAGCAGTTACCAGGGGAGGGTTGAAGCTTTCTTT. It translates to CASSYQGRVEAFF.

This clone is a singleton in its sample. The chain is built from TRBV28 and TRBJ2-7; 8 bases line up with TRBD2. V shed 8 bases, J shed 1 base, and the junction held 13 bases outside the gene matches. Germline V gene lookup returns CDR1 MDHEN and CDR2 SYDVKM. This CDR3 contains 16 residues. CDR3 DNA: TGTGCCAGCCATCGTACGGGGGGGCTTGGGTCCTACGAGCAGTACTTC. Translated: CASHRTGGLGSYEQYF.